This T cell receptor (beta chain) derives from a study of human T cells and chemical hapten exposure. Study context: Largely, small differences in pooled library volume made per-sample TCR yields vary.

Unique molecular identifiers were attached to individual cDNA molecules during library preparation. Each CDR3 protein is one row after TCRdb ran MiXCR on the RACE reads. This table holds a few hundred thousand distinct CDR3 sequences, 6% to 7% found once. The CDR3 is made up of 13 amino acids. V was trimmed by 6 bases and J by 4 bases, leaving 12 bases between them. Germline lookup yields CDR1 SEHNR and CDR2 FQNEAQ (reference sequence). The time point: patch test 2, 6 weeks after DPC sensitization. Specified treatment: therapeutic diphenylcyclopropenone sensitization with weekly scalp DPC. This clonotype was counted only a few times.

The sequence was collected from a woman in her late teens or twenties with alopecia areata. Some clones in this sample may be carry-over from other donors' samples. The rearrangement uses TRBV7-9 and TRBJ2-5, with D tentatively TRBD2 (5 bases). The sample was whole blood, taken in connection with sensitization to the hapten diphenylcyclopropenone (DPC). This CDR3 is CASSSRTLETQYF. CDR3 nucleotides: TGTGCCAGCAGTTCCCGGACTCTAGAGACCCAGTACTTC.